A single sample is the source of the 23 T cell receptor beta chains below, sequenced in a study of CD8 T cells in Susac syndrome. Random hexamers primed reverse transcription of about 0.45 to 1 ug RNA. In TCRdb, the immunoSEQ multiplex PCR reads were re-called with MiXCR into one record per CDR3 protein. The sample includes approximately 50,000 distinct CDR3 sequences, over 90% of them seen just once. Sequenced input: CD8+ T cells from PBMCs. Receptor source: a human donor with Susac syndrome.

The rearrangement uses TRBV7-2 and TRBJ1-6; no firm D call. The CDR3 contains 12 residues. Trimming took 1 base from V and 17 from J, leaving 12 bases between them. The V gene's germline CDR1 is SGHTA and CDR2 FQGNSA. CDR3 in amino acids: CASSLDLDPVHF. For the CDR3, the DNA is TGTGCCAGCAGCTTAGATCTGGACCCAGTCCACTTT. The full variable domain, completed using reference TRBV7-2 and TRBJ1-6, is GAGVSQSPSNKVTEKGKDVELRCDPISGHTALYWYRQSLGQGLEFLIYFQGNSAPDKSGLPSDRFSAERTGGSVSTLTIQRTQQEDSAVYLCASSLDLDPVHFGNGTRLTVT.

This chain joins TRBV27 and TRBJ2-5; D call uncertain. The CDR3 is 13 amino acids. The germline V and J ends were trimmed by 3 bases and 4 bases, with 9 bases remaining between them. Per the germline V gene, CDR1 is MNHEY and CDR2 is SMNVEV (reference sequence). The CDR3 DNA reads as TGTGCCAGCAGTTTGTGGGAAGGAGAGACCCAGTACTTC. Protein: CASSLWEGETQYF.

The chain is built from TRBV9 and TRBJ1-6; D is unresolved. This CDR3 has 16 residues. Germline V gene sequence: CDR1 SGDLS, CDR2 YYNGEE. Trimming left V 4 bases short and J 0 bases short, with 11 bases between. CDR3 in amino acids: CASSPRQSSYNSPLHF. Written as DNA, the CDR3 is TGTGCCAGCAGCCCGAGGCAGAGCTCCTATAATTCACCCCTCCACTTT.

The chain links TRBV20-1 to TRBJ2-1, with a tentative D call TRBD2 (5 bases). The germline gives CDR1 DFQATT, CDR2 SNEGSKA (reference sequence). This CDR3 has 14 amino acids. The ends were cut back, 8 bases at V and 3 bases at J, with 17 bases in the middle. The CDR3 reads CSNTRQLNYNEQFF. CDR3 DNA sequence: TGCAGTAACACTAGGCAGTTAAACTACAATGAGCAGTTCTTC.

The chain uses TRBV20-1 and TRBJ2-1; TRBD1 matches at 7 bases. Germline-derived CDR1 and CDR2 are DFQATT and SNEGSKA (reference sequence). CDR3 length: 16 amino acids. The V gene end was trimmed by 6 bases and the J gene end by 0 bases; junction bases not matched to a gene: 11. Here the CDR3 reads CSAKAWDSSSYNEQFF. The CDR3 nucleotides are TGCAGTGCCAAGGCCTGGGACAGCAGCTCCTACAATGAGCAGTTCTTC.

This clonotype was detected only once. The V gene is TRBV4-2, the J gene TRBJ2-3, with D possibly matching TRBD2 (6 bases). Germline CDR1 is LGHNA and CDR2 is YNFKEQ. The V gene lost 4 bases and the J gene lost 2 bases, with 19 bases spanning the gap. The CDR3 loop spans 17 amino acids. CDR3 residues: CASSLAAGLGLTDTQYF. Here the CDR3 DNA reads TGTGCCAGCAGCCTCGCAGCGGGTTTGGGTCTCACAGATACGCAGTATTTT.

This clonotype occurred once. This chain links TRBV13 with TRBJ2-3; 14 bases line up with TRBD2. CDR3 length: 20 residues. The germline CDR1 and CDR2 sequences are PRHDT and FYEKMQ (reference sequence). V gave up 5 bases and J gave up 2 bases; unmatched junction bases: 15. CDR3 DNA sequence: TGTGCCAGCAGCGCTACCCCCGGGACTAGCGGGGGTCCCATCACAGATACGCAGTATTTT. Its protein is CASSATPGTSGGPITDTQYF. The complete variable domain, with remaining parts taken from reference TRBV13 and TRBJ2-3, reads AAGVIQSPRHLIKEKRETATLKCYPIPRHDTVYWYQQGPGQDPQFLISFYEKMQSDKGSIPDRFSAQQFSDYHSELNMSSLELGDSALYFCASSATPGTSGGPITDTQYFGPGTRLTVL.

The chain is built from TRBV15 and TRBJ2-5; D is perhaps TRBD2 (5 bases). The germline V gene encodes CDR1 LNHNV and CDR2 YYDKDF (reference sequence). The CDR3 length is 13 residues. V was shortened by 3 bases and J by 4 bases, with 9 bases between the two germline ends. CDR3 in DNA: TGTGCCACCAGCAGTCTAGGGAGAGAGACCCAGTACTTC. Translation: CATSSLGRETQYF.

The chain is built from TRBV4-2 and TRBJ2-7; unclear D gene. There are 14 residues in the CDR3. V lost 0 bases and J lost 1, with 7 bases in between. Germline CDR1 LGHNA, CDR2 YNFKEQ. The CDR3 region is CASSQDKGSYEQYF. In nucleotides, the CDR3 is TGTGCCAGCAGCCAAGATAAGGGATCCTACGAGCAGTACTTC.

The chain recombines TRBV4-3 with TRBJ2-1; a weak D match, TRBD2 (6 bases). Trimming removed 8 bases at V and 10 bases at J, with 15 bases between. Looked up from germline, CDR1 is LGHNA and CDR2 is YSLEER. This CDR3 spans 12 amino acids. The CDR3 DNA is TGCGCCAGCTCTCTATCCCGGGGGGAGCAGTTCTTC. Translated, it gives CASSLSRGEQFF.

This chain links TRBV9 with TRBJ1-5, with a possible D match to TRBD1 (5 bases). The CDR3 contains 14 residues. V was pared by 5 bases and J by 6 bases, with 15 bases between. Germline V gene data show CDR1 as SGDLS and CDR2 as YYNGEE. Here the CDR3 reads CASSGTPAGQPQHF. The CDR3 nucleotides are TGTGCCAGCAGTGGGACCCCGGCGGGTCAGCCCCAGCATTTT.

This clonotype is a singleton in its sample. The chain carries TRBV14 and TRBJ1-4; 9 bases line up with TRBD1. Germline CDR1 SGHDN, CDR2 FVKESK. The CDR3 totals 14 residues. After removal of 4 bases from V and 6 bases from J, the junction contained 3 bases not matched to a gene. As DNA, the CDR3 is TGTGCCAGCAGCCCAAGACAGGGGGATGAAAAACTGTTTTTT. This translates into CASSPRQGDEKLFF. The full variable domain, its missing parts supplied by reference TRBV14 and TRBJ1-4, is EAGVTQFPSHSVIEKGQTVTLRCDPISGHDNLYWYRRVMGKEIKFLLHFVKESKQDESGMPNNRFLAERTGGTYSTLKVQPAELEDSGVYFCASSPRQGDEKLFFGSGTQLSVL.

V gene TRBV2 combines with J gene TRBJ2-1; D remains unclear. The CDR3 is 9 amino acids. Germline V CDR1 and CDR2: SNHLY, FYNNEI. Deletions cut 8 bases from V and 8 bases from J, with 4 bases between. The CDR3 nucleotides are TGTGCCAGCTATGATGAGCAGTTCTTC. Its protein product is CASYDEQFF.

This rearrangement joins TRBV20-1 to TRBJ2-3; 8 bases align to TRBD2. Germline assignment: CDR1 DFQATT and CDR2 SNEGSKA (reference sequence). The CDR3 has 15 residues. The ends lost 4 bases at V and 3 bases at J; junction bases unmatched: 9. The CDR3, as DNA: TGCAGTGCTAACGGACTAGCCGGCCCGACAGATACGCAGTATTTT. Translation: CSANGLAGPTDTQYF.

V and J are TRBV6-5 and TRBJ2-2; D unclear. The CDR3 runs to 14 residues. V gave up 7 bases and J gave up 2 bases, with 11 bases separating them. The germline CDR1 and CDR2 sequences are MNHEY and SVGAGI. The CDR3 DNA reads TGTGCCAGCACTCCGCTTTTAAACACCGGGGAGCTGTTTTTT. It translates to CASTPLLNTGELFF.

This sequence joins TRBV29-1 and TRBJ1-2, with D possibly TRBD1 on 5 matching bases. V lost 4 bases and J 0 bases, leaving 12 bases between the germline ends. The V gene's germline CDR1 is SQVTM and CDR2 ANQGSEA. This CDR3 comprises 14 residues. The DNA for the CDR3 is TGCAGCGTTGTGGGGGGAGGCCCTAACTATGGCTACACCTTC. It specifies CSVVGGGPNYGYTF.

The V call is TRBV20-1, the J call TRBJ1-1; D remains unclear. Germline assignment: CDR1 DFQATT and CDR2 SNEGSKA (reference sequence). The CDR3 covers 10 residues. V lost 6 bases and J lost 6, with 8 bases in between. The CDR3 is CSAGPSEAFF. As DNA, the CDR3 is TGCAGTGCAGGGCCTTCTGAAGCTTTCTTT.

In DNA, the CDR3 is TGCAGTGCTAGAGATCGTCCCAGGACCAGCTACAATGAGCAGTTCTTC. Translating gives CSARDRPRTSYNEQFF. The chain carries TRBV20-1 and TRBJ2-1; no clear D gene. V was cut by 0 bases and J by 3 bases, with 15 bases left in between. Germline V CDR1 and CDR2: DFQATT, SNEGSKA (reference sequence). The CDR3 length is 16 residues.

This sequence joins TRBV5-4 and TRBJ2-7; D is uncertain. There are 12 residues in the CDR3. Trimming removed 2 bases from V and 7 bases from J, with 10 bases in between. Germline assignment: CDR1 SGHNT and CDR2 YYREEE (reference sequence). In nucleotides, the CDR3 is TGTGCCAGCAGCTTTGGGTCCGGGGAGCAGTACTTC. This encodes CASSFGSGEQYF.

The rearrangement links TRBV12-3 or TRBV12-4 to TRBJ1-5; maybe TRBD1 (5 bases). The CDR3 spans 18 residues. V lost 3 bases and J lost 0, with 18 bases in between. CDR3 DNA sequence: TGTGCCAGCAGTTTGGGGACCTTGGGGTTGGTTAGCAATCAGCCCCAGCATTTT. Residues: CASSLGTLGLVSNQPQHF.

The CDR3 protein is CAWSVAGGTNTEAFF. The CDR3 DNA is TGTGCCTGGAGTGTAGCAGGGGGAACAAACACTGAAGCTTTCTTT. This chain connects TRBV30 to TRBJ1-1; 7 nucleotides line up with TRBD1. Looked up from germline, CDR1 is GTSNPN and CDR2 is SVGIG (reference sequence). The CDR3 is made up of 15 amino acids. With V trimmed by 0 bases and J by 2 bases, 6 bases remained unmatched.

The genes are TRBV11-2 and TRBJ2-5; D gene ambiguous. The germline V and J ends were trimmed by 8 bases and 0 bases, with 19 bases remaining between them. Germline V gives CDR1 SGHAT, CDR2 FQNNGV. The CDR3 totals 16 residues. The CDR3 sequence is CASSRTVKLYQETQYF. As DNA, the CDR3 is TGTGCCAGCTCCCGGACGGTAAAATTGTACCAAGAGACCCAGTACTTC. Together with reference TRBV11-2 and TRBJ2-5, the CDR3 gives the full variable domain: EAGVAQSPRYKIIEKRQSVAFWCNPISGHATLYWYQQILGQGPKLLIQFQNNGVVDDSQLPKDRFSAERLKGVDSTLKIQPAKLEDSAVYLCASSRTVKLYQETQYFGPGTRLLVL.

This chain connects TRBV6-6 to TRBJ2-1; 9 bases line up with TRBD1. V lost 10 bases, J lost 14 bases, and 9 bases stayed unmatched. Looked up from germline, CDR1 is MNHNY and CDR2 is SVGAGI (reference sequence). This CDR3 comprises 11 residues. The CDR3 loop reads CATYVRDREFF. The CDR3 bases are TGTGCCACCTACGTCCGGGACAGGGAGTTCTTC.